This T cell receptor (beta chain) was documented in a study of blood T cell repertoires in COVID-19. Study-level background: Sites in the United States, Italy and Spain provided acute and convalescent COVID-19 samples. PBMCs, B-cell-depleted T cells, or T cells provided the cDNA or gDNA that made up the material.

Per the study methods: Counts of nucleated cells, estimated from reference gene primer amplification, were obtained. Repertoires were generated with immunoSEQ multiplex PCR, while TCRdb's copy carries only in-frame clones and drops some. V, J and clone size were drawn from that table, and D and trimming were deduced from the DNA. Of 65,000 to 100,000 clones listed, approximately 81% are singletons. Trimming stripped 3 bases from V and 8 bases from J, with 20 bases between. CDR1 is LNHNV and CDR2 is YYDKDF in the germline V gene (reference sequence). This CDR3 spans 16 amino acids. This chain connects TRBV15 to TRBJ2-1; D is perhaps TRBD1 (5 bases). Input material: peripheral blood. The receptor's source is a woman aged 80 or over with acute or convalescent COVID-19. The chain's CDR3 is CATSREDSSTGYEQFF. The CDR3 DNA follows: TGTGCCACCAGCAGGGAAGACAGCAGCACGGGCTATGAGCAGTTCTTC.